This T cell receptor beta chain emerged from a study of T-cell reconstitution after alpha-beta-depleted transplantation in children. Overall study findings and caveats: Once a year had passed after transplant, T-cell counts and diversity came mostly from newly produced T cells. Several hundred graft clones that had expanded were reportedly the source of alpha-beta T cells about two months after transplant. Day-60 TCRbeta diversity that was high in some patients was derived from surviving recipient T cells and thymic progenitors.

This CDR3 spans 14 amino acids. Germline V gene data show CDR1 as SGHNT and CDR2 as YENEEA. Trimming cost V 1 base and J 2 bases, with 6 bases left between them. Library preparation (for TCRbeta) was performed with unique molecular identifiers. From the PCR reads, TCRdb called clonotypes with MiXCR, one entry per CDR3 protein. The repertoire holds over 150,000 distinct CDR3 sequences, with approximately 12% as singletons. Worth noting for this clonotype: Its antigen is unidentified.

Sequences were derived from PBMCs, sampled before TCRalphabeta/CD19-depleted stem cell transplant. This receptor was obtained from a boy aged 2-15 years with acute myeloid leukemia, due to receive a stem cell transplant. V is TRBV11-3 and J is TRBJ2-1; unclear D gene. CDR3 bases: TGTGCCAGCAGCTTAGGGACCCCCTACAATGAGCAGTTCTTC. It specifies CASSLGTPYNEQFF.